One and the same sample provided the 20 T cell receptor beta chains below, sequenced in a study of T cells in Graves' hyperthyroidism and ophthalmopathy. There were TCR beta CDR3 regions amplified from RNA transcripts. TCR CDR3 underwent first-round RT-PCR with the HTBI primer set. Each CDR3 protein gets one entry after TCRdb re-called the multiplex PCR reads with MiXCR. Counted here are a few hundred thousand distinct CDR3 sequences, around 15% occurring once; the ten biggest clones make up less than 3.5%. Sequencing was performed on blood. These receptors were collected from a woman aged 40 to 50 with Graves' ophthalmopathy.

There are many counts of this clonotype. The V gene is TRBV20-1, the J gene TRBJ1-2, with D unresolved. From germline, CDR1 is DFQATT and CDR2 SNEGSKA (reference sequence). The V and J ends lost 0 bases and 4 bases respectively, with 9 bases between them. This CDR3 is built from 13 residues. The CDR3 DNA follows: TGCAGTGCTAGAGATCAGCGGGGCTATGGCTACACCTTC. This gives the protein CSARDQRGYGYTF.

The chain carries TRBV7-9 and TRBJ1-2, with a tentative D call TRBD1 (6 bases). CDR3 length: 15 amino acids. Trimming removed 5 bases at V and 6 bases at J, with 19 bases between. From germline, CDR1 is SEHNR and CDR2 FQNEAQ (reference sequence). The CDR3 DNA reads as TGTGCCAGCAGCCCATCTTTGGGGGGCGCGGATGGCTACACCTTC. Its protein is CASSPSLGGADGYTF.

This clonotype was counted at least ten times. This chain connects TRBV10-3 to TRBJ2-3; D remains ambiguous. Germline values: CDR1 ENHRY, CDR2 SYGVKD. The CDR3 extends over 12 amino acids. V was pared by 3 bases and J by 2 bases, with 3 bases between. CDR3 sequence: CAISENTDTQYF. As DNA, the CDR3 is TGTGCCATCAGTGAAAACACAGATACGCAGTATTTT.

In the case of this clonotype: This may come from a read error, since a much larger clone is one base off. The chain links TRBV18 to TRBJ2-1; no clear D. The CDR3 covers 11 residues. Germline V CDR1 and CDR2: KGHSH, LQKENI. In nucleotides, the CDR3 is TGTGCCAGCTCAAAGGGCAATGAGCAGTCCTTC. Translated, it gives CASSKGNEQSF. Looking up the rest from reference TRBV18 and TRBJ2-1 gives the full variable domain: NAGVMQNPRHLVRRRGQEARLRCSPMKGHSHVYWYRQLPEEGLKFMVYLQKENIIDESGMPKERFSAEFPKEGPSILRIQQVVRGDSAAYFCASSKGNEQSFGPGTRLTVL.

Many counts were recorded for this clonotype. The chain uses TRBV12-3 or TRBV12-4 and TRBJ1-1, with a tentative D call TRBD1 (6 bases). CDR3 length equals 13 residues. V gave up 2 bases and J gave up 6 bases, with 10 bases separating them. For the CDR3, the DNA is TGTGCCAGCAGTTTAAGGAGGGGGGCTGAAGCTTTCTTT. It encodes CASSLRRGAEAFF.

V is TRBV5-1 and J is TRBJ2-3; no definite D call. The germline CDR1 and CDR2 sequences are SGHRS and YFSETQ. CDR3 length: 13 residues. The germline V and J ends were trimmed by 4 bases and 2 bases, with 8 bases remaining between them. The CDR3 spells CASSTQPTDTQYF. The CDR3 region has the DNA TGCGCCAGCAGCACGCAACCCACAGATACGCAGTATTTT.

This clonotype was recorded a few times. V is TRBV4-1 and J is TRBJ1-4; D unclear. The germline V and J ends were trimmed by 0 bases and 7 bases, with 12 bases remaining between them. Germline lookup yields CDR1 MGHRA and CDR2 YSYEKL. The CDR3 runs to 15 residues. The chain's CDR3 is CASSQDLYSGEKLFF. As DNA, the CDR3 is TGCGCCAGCAGCCAAGACCTCTACTCTGGTGAAAAACTGTTTTTT.

Many counts were recorded for this clonotype. The chain couples TRBV20-1 to TRBJ2-1; D is perhaps TRBD2 (6 bases). V was clipped by 6 bases and J by 0 bases, with 21 bases between them. This CDR3 spans 17 amino acids. Germline CDR1 DFQATT, CDR2 SNEGSKA (reference sequence). The CDR3 is CSAAGPGGLSSYNEQFF. For the CDR3, the DNA is TGCAGTGCCGCGGGCCCTGGGGGACTCAGCTCCTACAATGAGCAGTTCTTC.

This clonotype has a handful of counts. This sequence joins TRBV6-2 or TRBV6-3 and TRBJ2-1, with no clear D. This CDR3 contains 16 residues. The V gene's germline CDR1 is MNHEY and CDR2 SVGEGT. Trimming cost V 3 bases and J 0 bases, with 12 bases left between them. CDR3: CASSYGAESSYNEQFF. CDR3 in DNA: TGTGCCAGCAGTTATGGAGCAGAATCCTCCTACAATGAGCAGTTCTTC.

This clonotype appeared a few times. The V call is TRBV2, the J call TRBJ2-3; 12 bases map to TRBD1. This CDR3 is 15 amino acids long. CDR1 SNHLY and CDR2 FYNNEI come from the germline V gene. V shed 6 bases, J shed 4 bases, and the junction held 5 bases outside the gene matches. CDR3 sequence: CASRTGTGGADTQYF. The CDR3 region has the DNA TGTGCCAGCAGAACCGGGACAGGGGGCGCAGATACGCAGTATTTT.

The chain uses TRBV29-1 and TRBJ2-3, with D uncertain. V shed 3 bases and J shed 8 bases, with 12 bases lying between them. CDR1 is SQVTM and CDR2 is ANQGSEA in the germline V gene. The CDR3 sequence is 12 residues long. The CDR3 nucleotides read TGCAGCGTTGAGTCTTCCTCGGGTACGCAGTATTTT. It specifies CSVESSSGTQYF.

The chain recombines TRBV7-2 with TRBJ1-2; D is unclear. The CDR3 spans 15 residues. The V end lost 5 bases, the J end lost 7 bases, and 20 bases lay between the germline ends. Germline CDR1 is SGHTA and CDR2 is FQGNSA. The chain's CDR3 is CASSPWTGSLGGYTF. For the CDR3, the DNA is TGTGCCAGCAGCCCCTGGACGGGGTCACTGGGTGGCTACACCTTC.

This clonotype was counted ten times or more. The V gene is TRBV20-1, the J gene TRBJ1-6; TRBD1 matches 7 bases. With V trimmed by 0 bases and J by 4 bases, 15 bases remained unmatched. The germline V gene has CDR1 DFQATT and CDR2 SNEGSKA (reference sequence). The CDR3 runs to 19 residues. The CDR3 DNA reads TGCAGTGCTAGAGATAAAAGGACAGGAACCTTTTTTTATAATTCACCCCTCCACTTT. Translated, it gives CSARDKRTGTFFYNSPLHF.

The CDR3 DNA reads as TGTGCCAGCAGTTCTAGCGGGGATAACACAGATACGCAGTATTTT. It is translated as CASSSSGDNTDTQYF. This chain uses TRBV6-5 with TRBJ2-3; 9 bases are a match to TRBD2. CDR1 and CDR2 (germline): MNHEY, SVGAGI. Losses at the gene ends were 4 bases for V and 2 bases for J; bases not matched to a gene: 4. There are 15 residues in the CDR3.

The chain is built from TRBV9 and TRBJ1-2; tentatively, D is TRBD1 (6 bases). The CDR3 is made up of 16 amino acids. Trimming shortened V by 6 bases and J by 9 bases, and 27 bases separated the two germline ends. Germline CDR1 reads SGDLS; CDR2 reads YYNGEE. The CDR3 region has the DNA TGTGCCAGCACCCCGGTTAGTAGGGGGGTGACCTCGAGCTACACCTTC. Its protein is CASTPVSRGVTSSYTF.

CDR3 sequence (DNA): TGTGCCAGCAGCCAACAGACAGGGGGCCGGGAGACCCAGTACTTC. It translates to CASSQQTGGRETQYF. The V gene is TRBV11-3, the J gene TRBJ2-5; 10 bases map to TRBD1. CDR3 length: 15 residues. V dropped 5 bases and J dropped 5; count of bases not matched to a gene: 8. Germline V lookup: CDR1 SGHNT, CDR2 YENEEA.

Ten or more counts support this clonotype. The rearrangement joins TRBV20-1 to TRBJ2-1, with a possible D match to TRBD1 (6 bases). Germline V gene lookup returns CDR1 DFQATT and CDR2 SNEGSKA (reference sequence). The CDR3 sequence is 12 residues long. The DNA of the CDR3 is TGCGGAACGGACAGCTCCTACAATGAGCAGTTCTTC. Translation gives CGTDSSYNEQFF.

This clonotype has only a few counts. The chain uses TRBV29-1 and TRBJ1-2; tentative D call: TRBD1 (5 bases). Germline CDR1 and CDR2: SQVTM and ANQGSEA. V was cut by 0 bases and J by 8 bases, with 19 bases left in between. The CDR3 length is 15 residues. Here the CDR3 DNA reads TGCAGCGTTGAAGATCCGGCAGGCTCGAGGGGAGGCTACACCTTC. It encodes CSVEDPAGSRGGYTF.

This clonotype was seen at least ten times. The DNA for the CDR3 is TGTGCCAGCAGTGAATATTGGCAGGGGACCGACTATGGCTACACCTTC. Amino acids: CASSEYWQGTDYGYTF. V is TRBV6-1 and J is TRBJ1-2; weak D call: TRBD1 (6 bases). Trimming removed 2 bases from V and 3 bases from J, with 16 bases in between. CDR1 is MNHNS, CDR2 SASEGT, per germline. The CDR3 length is 16 residues.

The sample holds many counts of this clonotype. This sequence joins TRBV7-3 and TRBJ2-7, with a weak D call TRBD1 (5 bases). V shed 4 bases and J shed 3 bases, with 10 bases lying between them. Germline V gene sequence: CDR1 SGHTA, CDR2 FQGTGA. The CDR3 spans 13 residues. This chain's CDR3 is CASSWGRGYEQYF. The CDR3 DNA reads as TGTGCCAGCAGCTGGGGTAGGGGCTACGAGCAGTACTTC.